The T cell receptor beta chain described here comes from a study of cytomegalovirus exposure and HLA in healthy donors. CDR3 length: 14 residues. Germline lookup yields CDR1 MDHEN and CDR2 SYDVKM. Trimming took 7 bases from V and 1 from J, leaving 13 bases between them. Amplification used 60 Vbeta primers and 13 Jbeta primers. Data came from immunoSEQ multiplex PCR; TCRdb stores just in-frame clones and leaves some out. The sample has some 150,000 clones, around 79% seen once. The chain joins TRBV28 to TRBJ1-2; possibly TRBD1 for D (5 bases). This clonotype was sampled from a woman aged 40 to 50 in good health and CMV-seronegative. Specimen: PBMCs. The CDR3 bases are TGTGCCAGCACCTTCATGGGACTTAACTATGGCTACACCTTC. Translating it yields CASTFMGLNYGYTF.